Sequencing of this T cell receptor (beta chain) was carried out in a study of graft-versus-host responses after intestinal transplantation. Study at large: Recipients received multivisceral, liver-intestinal, or isolated intestinal transplants. Anti-thymocyte globulin served as induction for all recipients, who then took tacrolimus and steroids for approximately three years.

With respect to this clone: Its cognate antigen is unknown.

Study-wide findings and caveats: High graft-versus-host to host-versus-graft clonal ratios were seen in allografts of patients with graft-donor T cell macrochimerism. Researchers found peak circulating GvH clone levels linked to early post-transplant HvG declines.

The CDR3 runs to 12 residues. V lost 0 bases to trimming and J lost 10 bases, with 8 bases between them. The germline V gene has CDR1 SGHDT and CDR2 YYEEEE. Here immunoSEQ multiplex PCR was the method, and the copy in TCRdb shows in-frame clones only, minus some. The sample shows 35,000 to 45,000 clones, 91% of them seen only once. The material was PBMCs, obtained 524 days after transplant. The gene calls are TRBV5-6 and TRBJ2-1; D unclear. The TCR comes from a human patient who received an intestinal transplant, so some T cells may come from the graft donor. The CDR3 nucleotides are TGTGCCAGCAGCTTGGGTGCGGCCGAGCAGTTCTTC. It specifies CASSLGAAEQFF.